These 9 T cell receptor beta chains were all obtained from the same sample, sequenced in a study of blood T cell repertoires in COVID-19 (dated by TCRdb to 2020 to 2022). The library was built by means of the immunoSEQ multiplex PCR assay. TCRdb took this table from immuneACCESS and kept in-frame rearrangements with V and J called. Such tables lack part of the clones; where checked against another copy, unresolved V genes explain under half of the gap, and the rest is unexplained. Recorded for this sample are 350,000 to 400,000 clones; around 91% of them occurred a single time. Clones ranked in the top ten supply about 1% of the sample. Material: PBMCs or T cells enriched from blood (not recorded which). These receptor sequences come from a man between 18 and 29 years old who had recovered from COVID-19.

The V gene is TRBV5-4, the J gene TRBJ2-1; 8 bases are shared with TRBD2. Trimming cost V 0 bases and J 0 bases; bases outside gene matches: 5. This CDR3 is 17 amino acids long. The germline V gene has CDR1 SGHNT and CDR2 YYREEE (reference sequence). The CDR3 loop is CASSLDAGGYSYNEQFF. The CDR3 nucleotides are TGTGCCAGCAGCTTGGATGCGGGGGGCTACTCCTACAATGAGCAGTTCTTC. The variable domain in full, completed from reference TRBV5-4 and TRBJ2-1, reads ETGVTQSPTHLIKTRGQQVTLRCSSQSGHNTVSWYQQALGQGPQFIFQYYREEENGRGNFPPRFSGLQFPNYSSELNVNALELDDSALYLCASSLDAGGYSYNEQFFGPGTRLTVL.

The chain is built from TRBV5-4 and TRBJ2-4, with D tentatively TRBD1 (6 bases). Trimming cost V 4 bases and J 0 bases, with 17 bases left between them. This CDR3 spans 17 amino acids. From germline, CDR1 is SGHNT and CDR2 YYREEE (reference sequence). The CDR3 is CASSVTHSGVAKNIQYF. CDR3 nucleotides: TGTGCCAGCAGCGTAACACACTCAGGGGTAGCCAAAAACATTCAGTACTTC.

The V gene is TRBV11-2, the J gene TRBJ1-1; 8 bases agree with TRBD1. Germline V gene sequence: CDR1 SGHAT, CDR2 FQNNGV. The V gene end was trimmed by 1 base and the J gene end by 6 bases; junction bases not matched to a gene: 7. The CDR3 sequence is 15 residues long. The CDR3 coding sequence is TGTGCCAGCAGCTTAGTTCCAGGGGGCAGCGCTGAAGCTTTCTTT. It specifies CASSLVPGGSAEAFF.

On this clone: The identical CDR3 is also encoded by other nucleotide sequences in the sample. The chain combines TRBV5-1 with TRBJ2-5; D gene uncertain. The V end lost 0 bases, the J end lost 2 bases, and 5 bases lay between the germline ends. The CDR3 totals 13 residues. The germline V gene encodes CDR1 SGHRS and CDR2 YFSETQ. CDR3 protein: CASSLALQETQYF. DNA of the CDR3: TGCGCCAGCAGCTTGGCTTTACAAGAGACCCAGTACTTC.

This clone was counted a few times. The gene calls are TRBV5-5 and TRBJ2-1, with D possibly TRBD1 on 5 matching bases. The CDR3 spans 15 residues. The V and J ends lost 2 bases and 6 bases respectively, with 15 bases between them. The germline V gene encodes CDR1 SGHKS and CDR2 YYEKEE (reference sequence). The CDR3 DNA sequence: TGTGCCAGCAGCTTTCGGGCCCAGGGTCCCAATGAGCAGTTCTTC. Protein product: CASSFRAQGPNEQFF. The full variable domain, its missing parts supplied by reference TRBV5-5 and TRBJ2-1, is DAGVTQSPTHLIKTRGQQVTLRCSPISGHKSVSWYQQVLGQGPQFIFQYYEKEERGRGNFPDRFSARQFPNYSSELNVNALLLGDSALYLCASSFRAQGPNEQFFGPGTRLTVL.

The chain links TRBV19 to TRBJ2-2, with 9 positions matching TRBD2. From germline, CDR1 is LNHDA and CDR2 SQIVND (reference sequence). V lost 3 bases to trimming and J lost 4 bases; unmatched junction nucleotides: 3. The CDR3 runs 15 residues. CDR3 region: CASSISGSGTGELFF. In nucleotides, the CDR3 is TGTGCCAGTAGTATTAGCGGGAGCGGCACCGGGGAGCTGTTTTTT. The whole variable domain, filled in from reference TRBV19 and TRBJ2-2, reads DGGITQSPKYLFRKEGQNVTLSCEQNLNHDAMYWYRQDPGQGLRLIYYSQIVNDFQKGDIAEGYSVSREKKESFPLTVTSAQKNPTAFYLCASSISGSGTGELFFGEGSRLTVL.

The chain links TRBV28 to TRBJ1-4; D gene ambiguous. This CDR3 has 13 amino acids. Germline V gene lookup returns CDR1 MDHEN and CDR2 SYDVKM. V was cut by 2 bases and J by 6 bases, with 7 bases left in between. DNA for the CDR3: TGTGCCAGCAGTTTACTCCGGGATGAAAAACTGTTTTTT. It is translated as CASSLLRDEKLFF.

The table lists this clone with a count of one. The genes are TRBV6-5 and TRBJ2-7; TRBD1 agrees at 11 bases. The germline gives CDR1 MNHEY, CDR2 SVGAGI. The CDR3 loop spans 13 amino acids. V was pared by 6 bases and J by 5 bases, with 3 bases of the junction left unmatched. In nucleotides, the CDR3 is TGTGCCAGCAGGCGGACAGGGGGCCACGAGCAGTACTTC. Translating gives CASRRTGGHEQYF.

The chain recombines TRBV7-2 with TRBJ2-3, with D unclear. V lost 5 bases and J 1 base, leaving 16 bases between the germline ends. Germline-derived CDR1 and CDR2 are SGHTA and FQGNSA. This CDR3 comprises 16 residues. The CDR3 nucleotides read TGTGCCAGCAGCCTCATACTCAACTCTGGCACAGATACGCAGTATTTT. This translates into CASSLILNSGTDTQYF.